This is a list of T cell receptor beta chains from one sample in a study of PD-1 blockade in mismatch repair-deficient tumors. Sequencing was performed with immunoSEQ multiplex PCR; in TCRdb, only in-frame clones are kept and a portion is missing. The sample lists some 100,000 clones, over 75% seen once, with around 6.6% in the top ten. The source material was peripheral blood, sampled roughly eight months after starting pembrolizumab. Source of these receptors: an adult with mismatch repair-deficient cancer. The CDR3 runs from the conserved cysteine through the conserved F or W. D genes are given only for firm matches. Expanded clones get a size class; other rows say once, few or many, or leave the size out.

once TRBJ2-7 . TRBV10-3 CAISATDRREQYF TGTGCCATCAGTGCGACAGACCGTCGGGAGCAGTACTTC
few TRBJ1-4 . TRBV30 CAWNPRAGLDEKLFF TGTGCCTGGAACCCCAGGGCGGGGCTGGATGAAAAACTGTTTTTT
few TRBJ1-2 . TRBV25-1 CASSEKGRGGNYGYTF TGTGCCAGCAGTGAGAAGGGCCGGGGCGGGAACTATGGCTACACCTTC
. TRBJ2-5 . TRBV16 CASSRNVQQETQYF TGTGCCAGCAGCCGAAACGTGCAGCAAGAGACCCAGTACTTC
. TRBJ2-1 . TRBV20-1 CSAQGGGEQFF TGCAGTGCTCAGGGGGGGGGTGAGCAGTTCTTC
. TRBJ2-3 TRBD2 TRBV7-9 CASSSGLAGGSGTDTQYF TGTGCCAGCAGCTCGGGACTAGCGGGAGGGTCTGGGACAGATACGCAGTATTTT
. TRBJ2-1 . TRBV27 CASSFSRYNEQFF TGTGCCAGCAGTTTTTCCCGGTACAATGAGCAGTTCTTC
. TRBJ2-6 . TRBV5-4 CASSDLRGSGANVLTF TGTGCCAGCAGCGACCTAAGGGGCTCTGGGGCCAACGTCCTGACTTTC
. TRBJ2-5 TRBD1 TRBV7-3 CASSLGDREGETQYF TGTGCCAGCAGCTTAGGGGACAGGGAAGGGGAGACCCAGTACTTC
once TRBJ2-1 TRBD2 TRBV27 CASSLGREKGLAGVGEQFF TGTGCCAGCAGTTTAGGCAGGGAGAAGGGACTAGCGGGAGTAGGCGAGCAGTTCTTC
once TRBJ1-1 . TRBV2 CATQREVSNTEAFF TGTGCCACCCAAAGAGAGGTATCGAACACTGAAGCTTTCTTT
. TRBJ1-4 . TRBV7-2 CASSFPRVGMFSTNEKLFF TGTGCCAGCAGCTTCCCGCGGGTGGGAATGTTCTCAACTAATGAAAAACTGTTTTTT
. TRBJ2-7 . TRBV21-1 CASRSFDRGPCRFYEQYF TGTGCCAGCAGAAGCTTCGACAGGGGCCCTTGCCGGTTTTACGAGCAGTACTTC